This TCR beta chain was identified during a study of blood T cell repertoires in COVID-19. As processed by the authors: Nucleated cell number was recorded as an estimate derived from reference gene primer amplification. The table came from immunoSEQ multiplex PCR; TCRdb's copy has only in-frame clones and leaves some out. V and J calls and clone size follow that table, whereas D and trimming were derived from the DNA. The top ten hold 3.5% to 4.5% of the sample, which has 150,000 to 200,000 clones, more than 75% seen once. Sequencing was done on a sample of peripheral blood. The receptor was isolated from a human donor in a cohort sampled during active COVID-19.

This CDR3 is CASSLERLAAYPSDTQYF. CDR3 DNA sequence: TGTGCCAGCAGTTTAGAACGACTAGCGGCGTACCCGTCGGATACGCAGTATTTT. The chain links TRBV28 to TRBJ2-3; 9 positions agree with TRBD2. CDR1 MDHEN and CDR2 SYDVKM come from the germline V gene. The CDR3 spans 18 residues. Losses at the gene ends were 2 bases for V and 6 bases for J; bases not matched to a gene: 15.